There are a few counts of the clone carrying this T cell receptor beta chain. Its matching antigen is unknown. The CDR3 has 14 amino acids. The germline gives CDR1 SEHNR, CDR2 FQNEAQ (reference sequence). J was trimmed by 5 bases and V by 5 bases; bases with no gene match: 2. The CDR3 regions of TCR beta were amplified from RNA transcripts. TCR CDR3 regions were first amplified by RT-PCR with HTBI primers. TCRdb fed the multiplex PCR reads into MiXCR, producing one record per CDR3 protein. Here the sample spans under 700,000 distinct CDR3 sequences, over 15% being singletons. The source of the sample is a study of T cells in Graves' hyperthyroidism and ophthalmopathy. Study-wide points: Ophthalmopathy got predicted by the model a median around 6.6 months before its onset. In the analysis, a 13 V-J model separated ophthalmopathy from stable hyperthyroidism.

The V call is TRBV7-9, the J call TRBJ2-1, with TRBD1 matching over 11 bases. The sequence came from a woman aged 18-35 years with Graves' hyperthyroidism. Sequencing was done on a sample of blood. The CDR3 region has the DNA TGTGCCAGCAGCGAGGGACAGGGGGACAATGAGCAGTTCTTC. It is translated as CASSEGQGDNEQFF.